This record concerns one TCR beta chain sequence. Its cognate antigen has yet to be identified. Base qualities were left out, and no much larger clone turns up one base away. The sample originates from a study of cytomegalovirus exposure and HLA in healthy donors (dated by TCRdb to the late 2010s). The study in broad terms: An earlier analysis of roughly 500 of the donors reported 276 Gb of sequence data and 95 million to 120 million unique TCR beta sequences obtained from approximately 180 million T cells. In the later analysis, no new phenotypic data were used to find candidate immune exposures; instead, reliance was placed on TCR beta sequences and their occurrence across donors. An earlier analysis of some 500 of the donors used high-throughput TCR beta sequencing to judge whether each TCR beta V gene segment behaved as functional or pseudogenic. About five DR-DQ haplotypes were handled as single units for association and clustering because linkage in the cohort was strong. On average, roughly 240,000 unique TCR beta nucleotide sequences were sequenced per donor among fewer than 500 genotyped donors of the cohort, with approximately 18% of those sequences being non-productive. All discovery cohort repertoires had been generated using a single sequencing platform. The number of typed donors differed by locus: about 620-640 for A, B, C, DRB1 and DQB1; 500 to 550 for DQA1; 606 for DPA1; and about 450 for DPB1. In addition to the first cohort of 500 to 850 subjects, a separate validation cohort of 120 different subjects was used. The T cell repertoires of several hundred subjects were profiled by immunosequencing and related to cytomegalovirus serostatus. Of the 300 to 400 genotyped donors, about 80% fell in the genetic ancestry cluster associated with self-reported Caucasian donors. In a later genetic analysis, genome-wide SNP genotypes for 398 of the 666 donors were used, and that subset was treated as a discovery cohort. Roughly 300 gigabases of sequencing data and 80 million or so unique TCR sequences were included in an early release covering about 600 HLA-typed donors. High-throughput TCR immunosequencing, statistical association of individual TCRs with disease status, and machine learning were combined to predict cytomegalovirus infection status. To study patterns of TCR occurrence, a later analysis re-analyzed previously published TCR beta repertoires from 650 to 750 donors and added high-resolution HLA genotyping. Class I and class II HLA loci were covered by the typing at four-digit resolution. Donor age, sex, ethnicity and CMV serostatus were compiled together with the repertoire data. The study aimed to test whether cataloging public T cell receptors could reveal signatures of past pathogen exposure. Study-wide conclusions, independent of this receptor: In the study, about 150 TCR beta chains were listed as associated with cytomegalovirus. In both the original and validation cohorts, the classifier was reported to diagnose cytomegalovirus status with high specificity and sensitivity. A cluster of highly shared sequence variants was judged likely to be a technical artifact of the sequencing pipeline. Because counts were too low, around 18 rarely observed V segments, including chromosome 9 orphons, were left out of the earlier analysis of 500 to 650 of the donors. In vitro tests confirmed that three of the cytomegalovirus-associated TCR beta chains recognize cytomegalovirus antigens. While some public TCRs were present in many individuals, most TCR sequences turned up only very rarely across donors. A further reported finding was that TCR beta sequences accurately predicted the HLA-A and HLA-B alleles for most subjects in the first cohort. Linkage disequilibrium might explain the correlated functional status among segregating V segments, but an unknown experimental factor could not be excluded. Presence/absence analyses assumed roughly uniform sequencing depth across donors, an assumption that may not hold. In a later analysis, most CMV-associated TCR beta chains were found to appear HLA-restricted, with HLA associations seemingly driven largely by CMV exposure. In an earlier analysis of approximately 590 of the donors, most TCR beta V segments appeared in productive rearrangements about 87% or about 30% of the time, broadly matching IMGT annotations. Compared with equally common non-associated chains, HLA-associated TCR beta chains in a later analysis were more clonally expanded and had lower generation probabilities. Some IMGT-functional V segments, including TRBV6-2 and TRBV6-3, could not be distinguished by the 87-base-pair reads and were therefore excluded. Only TCR beta chains were sequenced in this cohort, and the absence of alpha or paired-chain data limited detectable features. Because some donors lacked HLA typing at each locus, the association tests relied only on the typed subset. Assigning TCR associations to individual alleles was difficult when HLA alleles, especially DR and DQ, strongly co-occurred. A later genetic analysis associated a missense DCLRE1C variant with V-gene and J-gene trimming of TCR beta chains, and an independent cohort replicated the association. The authors suggested that the approach could potentially be extended to other disease states and immunological phenotypes. In a later analysis, the rate of TCR association differed among HLA loci, with DRB1 alleles having the most associated TCRs and HLA-C alleles having the fewest. In a later genetic analysis, fewer N-insertions in productive TCRs were reported among donors in an Asian-associated ancestry cluster than the roughly 700-donor mean. A later analysis reported that several top co-occurrence clusters appeared linked to parvovirus B19, influenza, CMV and Epstein-Barr virus. Specific HLA alleles were associated with 18,000 or so TCR beta sequences at a false discovery rate of 0.05 in a later analysis. CMV serostatus was the only immune exposure information available for the cohort.

Library preparation was by the immunoSEQ multiplex PCR assay. For the multiplex PCR, a mixture combining 60 forward primers for TCR Vbeta segments and 13 reverse primers for TCR Jbeta segments was used. The CDR3 region of rearranged TCR beta genes was amplified from genomic DNA with a multiplex PCR assay. The Illumina HiSeq System was used to sequence the amplified TCR beta libraries as 87-base-pair reads. The published analysis was carried out like this. In a later analysis, tens of millions of unique TCR beta chains were counted across the approximately 640 repertoires, and roughly 9.9 million of these chains were shared by at least two donors. Raw reads were error-corrected and collapsed into unique sequences by a nearest-neighbor algorithm in which closely related sequences were merged to remove PCR and sequencing errors. Alignment of CDR3 sequences to IMGT reference sequences was used to assign V, D and J gene segments. For a sequence to be retained, a match of at least six nucleotides to both a V gene segment and a J gene segment was required. Rearrangements were classified as productive when the CDR3 lacked stop codons and remained in frame with V and J, and all other rearrangements were classified as non-productive. Following IMGT convention, CDR3 was defined as the stretch from the second conserved V-encoded cysteine up to the conserved J-encoded phenylalanine. The earlier analysis of about 610 of the donors excluded sequences that lacked an unambiguous match to a single V gene segment. In an earlier analysis of some 590 of the donors, V segments were called functional above 56.7% productive rearrangements and were called segregating when the between-donor standard deviation exceeded 5%. A statistical classification framework was built to diagnose cytomegalovirus status from the catalog of TCR beta chain sequences. In a later analysis, TCR nucleotide sequences were compared against IMGT/GENE-DB human TR gene sequences so that V and J genes could be assigned. A later analysis assigned CDR3 sequences and most-parsimonious VDJ recombination scenarios with the TCRdist pipeline. In a later analysis, every TCR beta chain was defined by the combination of its CDR3 amino acid sequence and its V-gene family, and reads without a unique V-gene family were dropped. To address suspected cross-contamination and a sequencing artifact, a later analysis removed roughly 640 highly shared, low-generation-probability nucleotide sequences. A later analysis calculated a clonal expansion index for each public chain from normalized within-repertoire ranks of inferred template counts. In a later analysis, generation probabilities were computed with a VDJ recombination model fitted to out-of-frame rearrangements, and the resulting probabilities were checked against IGoR. In a later analysis, hypergeometric tests were used to score TCR-TCR, TCR-HLA and TCR-CMV co-occurrence, with a repertoire-size bias correction applied to TCR pairs. In a later analysis, false discovery rates were estimated by permuting HLA or CMV assignments 20 times. In a later analysis, co-occurring TCRs were grouped with DBSCAN, and TCRdist sequence similarity was added when clustering was performed within HLA-allele-positive subsets. Repertoires with fewer than 30,000 or more than 120,000 public chains were left out of co-occurrence clustering, as were four to six repertoires with anomalous nucleotide sharing. What TCRdb holds here is the immuneACCESS table cut down to in-frame rearrangements. Part of the clones is not present; checked against another copy, under half of the missing clones reflect an unresolved V gene, and the others are unexplained. The V and J calls and clone size were taken over from that table, and D and trimming were inferred from the DNA. This sample is represented by about 160,000 clones; more than 75% of them were singletons. The ten largest clones capture around 9.8% of the sample.

The junction shows trimming of 0 bases on V and 3 bases on J, plus 7 bases between the germline ends. CDR1 and CDR2 are drawn from the germline V gene: SGDLS, YYNGEE. Including the terminal cysteine and phenylalanine, the CDR3 comprises 14 residues. This entry keeps only the CDR3 DNA: 42 bases, framed from base 1. The cohort consisted of 600 or so healthy bone marrow donors. Cohort members were all nominally healthy when sampled, although unrecorded immune exposures were likely present. The donor tested CMV seropositive and was one of the 289 seropositive cohort members. Each donor provided a peripheral blood sample, and peripheral blood mononuclear cells were used for TCR beta sequencing. The Qiagen DNeasy Blood Extraction Kit was used to extract genomic DNA from the blood cell samples.

This receptor was identified in a man between 18 and 35 years old in good health and CMV-seropositive. In this chain, TRBV9 is recombined with TRBJ2-1; the D gene cannot be named for sure. The sample was PBMCs. The nucleotide sequence reads TGTGCCAGCAGCGTAGTTGACAACTACAATGAGCAGTTCTTC. This codes for CASSVVDNYNEQFF.